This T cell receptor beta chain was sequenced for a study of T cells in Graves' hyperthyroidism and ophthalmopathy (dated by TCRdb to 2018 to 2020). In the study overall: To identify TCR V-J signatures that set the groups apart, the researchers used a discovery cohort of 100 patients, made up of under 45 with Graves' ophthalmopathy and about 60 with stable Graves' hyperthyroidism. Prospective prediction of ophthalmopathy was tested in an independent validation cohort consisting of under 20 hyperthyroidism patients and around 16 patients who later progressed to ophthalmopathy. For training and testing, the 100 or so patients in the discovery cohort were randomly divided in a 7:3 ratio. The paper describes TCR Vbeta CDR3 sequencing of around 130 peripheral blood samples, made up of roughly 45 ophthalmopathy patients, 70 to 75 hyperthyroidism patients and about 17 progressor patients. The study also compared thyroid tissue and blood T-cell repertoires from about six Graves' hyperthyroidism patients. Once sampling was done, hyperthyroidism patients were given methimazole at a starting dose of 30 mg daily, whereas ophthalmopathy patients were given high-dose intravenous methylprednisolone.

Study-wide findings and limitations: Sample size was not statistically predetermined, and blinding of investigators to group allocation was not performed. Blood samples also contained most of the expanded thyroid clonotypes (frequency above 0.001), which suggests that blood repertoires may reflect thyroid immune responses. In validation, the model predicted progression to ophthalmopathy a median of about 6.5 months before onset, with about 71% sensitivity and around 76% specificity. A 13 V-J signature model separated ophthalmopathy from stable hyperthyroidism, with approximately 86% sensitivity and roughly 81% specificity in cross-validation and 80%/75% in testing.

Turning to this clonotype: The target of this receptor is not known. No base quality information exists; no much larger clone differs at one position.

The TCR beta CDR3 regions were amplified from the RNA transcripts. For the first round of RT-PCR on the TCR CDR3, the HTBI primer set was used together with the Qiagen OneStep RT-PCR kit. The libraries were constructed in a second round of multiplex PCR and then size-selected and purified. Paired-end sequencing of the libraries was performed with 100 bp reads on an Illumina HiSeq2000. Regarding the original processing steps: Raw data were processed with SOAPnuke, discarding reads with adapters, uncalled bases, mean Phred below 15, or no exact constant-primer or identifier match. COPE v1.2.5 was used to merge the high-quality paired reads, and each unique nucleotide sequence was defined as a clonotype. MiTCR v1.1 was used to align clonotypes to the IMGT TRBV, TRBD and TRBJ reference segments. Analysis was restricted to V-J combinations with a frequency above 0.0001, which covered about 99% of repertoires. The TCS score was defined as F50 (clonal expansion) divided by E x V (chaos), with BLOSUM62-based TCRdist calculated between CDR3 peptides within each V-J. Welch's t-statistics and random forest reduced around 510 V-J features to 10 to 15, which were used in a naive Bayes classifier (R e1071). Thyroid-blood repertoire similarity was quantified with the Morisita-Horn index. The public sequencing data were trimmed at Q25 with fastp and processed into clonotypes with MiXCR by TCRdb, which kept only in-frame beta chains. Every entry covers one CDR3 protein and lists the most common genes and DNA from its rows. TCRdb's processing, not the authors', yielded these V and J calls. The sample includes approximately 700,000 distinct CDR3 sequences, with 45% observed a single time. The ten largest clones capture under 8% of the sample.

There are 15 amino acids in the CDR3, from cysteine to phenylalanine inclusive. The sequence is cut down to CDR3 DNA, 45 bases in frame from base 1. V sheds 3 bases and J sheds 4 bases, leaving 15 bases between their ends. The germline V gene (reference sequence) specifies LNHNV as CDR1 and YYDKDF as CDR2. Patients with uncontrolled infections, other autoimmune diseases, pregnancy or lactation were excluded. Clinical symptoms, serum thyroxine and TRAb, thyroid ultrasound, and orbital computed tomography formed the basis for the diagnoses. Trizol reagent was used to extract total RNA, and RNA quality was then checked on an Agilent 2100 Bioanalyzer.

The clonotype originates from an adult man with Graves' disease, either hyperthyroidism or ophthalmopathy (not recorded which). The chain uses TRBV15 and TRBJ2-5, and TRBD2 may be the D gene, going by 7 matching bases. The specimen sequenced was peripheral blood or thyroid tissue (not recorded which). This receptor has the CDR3 CATSSYRGAGETQYF. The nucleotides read TGTGCCACCAGCAGTTACCGGGGGGCCGGAGAGACCCAGTACTTC.